This passage covers 17 T cell receptor beta chains from one sample sequenced in a study of graft-versus-host responses after intestinal transplantation. Antigens for these TCRs are unknown. Only in-frame clones appear in the TCRdb table, and some are missing; sequencing was by immunoSEQ multiplex PCR. Of around 84,000 clones in the sample, around 83% were seen once. The sample here was unstimulated CD8+ T cells sorted from spleen or lymph node cells, taken before intestinal transplant. The receptors originated from a human donor who received an intestinal transplant.

CDR3 region: CASSPRTGHSYEQYF. The CDR3 DNA is TGTGCCAGCAGCCCAAGGACAGGGCACTCCTACGAGCAGTACTTC. This chain connects TRBV7-9 to TRBJ2-7; 8 bases fit TRBD1. Germline lookup yields CDR1 SEHNR and CDR2 FQNEAQ (reference sequence). This CDR3 spans 15 amino acids. Trimming at V came to 5 bases and at J to 0 bases, leaving 6 bases not matched to a gene.

This clone was observed a few times. The chain joins TRBV6-1 to TRBJ2-1; 10 bases fit TRBD1. The CDR3 has 13 residues. V gave up 8 bases and J gave up 7 bases; unmatched junction bases: 5. Germline loops: CDR1 MNHNS, CDR2 SASEGT. CDR3 nucleotide sequence: TGTGCCAGCTCCGGGACAGGGGTAAATGAGCAGTTCTTC. This sequence encodes CASSGTGVNEQFF.

The gene calls are TRBV9 and TRBJ1-1; D is undetermined. CDR3 size: 13 residues. Germline V gives CDR1 SGDLS, CDR2 YYNGEE. The V and J ends lost 2 bases and 1 base respectively, with 6 bases between them. CDR3 residues: CASSVLGNTEAFF. As DNA, the CDR3 is TGTGCCAGCAGCGTCCTGGGGAACACTGAAGCTTTCTTT.

The chain recombines TRBV4-3 with TRBJ2-3; 10 bases are shared with TRBD2. From germline, CDR1 is LGHNA and CDR2 YSLEER. J was trimmed by 5 bases and V by 8 bases; bases with no gene match: 10. There are 15 residues in the CDR3. The CDR3 bases are TGCGCCAGCGCCCAGCGGGAGGGCCGGGAAGATACGCAGTATTTT. This codes for CASAQREGREDTQYF.

This chain uses TRBV29-1 with TRBJ2-1; D is unclear. V shed 2 bases and J shed 9 bases, with 11 bases lying between them. The CDR3 has 12 residues. Per germline, CDR1 SQVTM and CDR2 ANQGSEA. The CDR3 loop reads CSVESHFLEQFF. The CDR3 bases are TGCAGCGTTGAAAGCCATTTCCTTGAGCAGTTCTTC.

This clone was picked up a small number of times. V usage is TRBV7-8 and J usage is TRBJ2-7; 11 bases match TRBD1. This CDR3 comprises 16 residues. Trimming removed 5 bases from V and 4 bases from J; junction bases left unmatched: 10. CDR1 and CDR2 from the germline V gene are SGHVS and FQNEAQ. The CDR3: CASSTAGGQGVYEQYF. In nucleotides, the CDR3 is TGTGCCAGCAGCACCGCTGGGGGACAGGGGGTGTACGAGCAGTACTTC. Full variable domain (missing parts from reference TRBV7-8 and TRBJ2-7): GAGVSQSPRYKVAKRGQDVALRCDPISGHVSLFWYQQALGQGPEFLTYFQNEAQLDKSGLPSDRFFAERPEGSVSTLKIQRTQQEDSAVYLCASSTAGGQGVYEQYFGPGTRLTVT.

The chain carries TRBV6-4 and TRBJ2-1; 9 bases are a match to TRBD1. CDR3 size: 15 residues. Germline trimming cut 2 bases from V and 6 bases from J; bases unmatched to any gene: 5. The germline V gene encodes CDR1 MRHNA and CDR2 SNTAGT. CDR3 nucleotides: TGTGCCAGCAGTGACGGGGAGACAGGGGGCAATGAGCAGTTCTTC. This translates into CASSDGETGGNEQFF.

The chain recombines TRBV13 with TRBJ1-1; the D gene is possibly TRBD1 (5 bases). Trimming cost V 6 bases and J 5 bases, with 13 bases left between them. Germline V gives CDR1 PRHDT, CDR2 FYEKMQ (reference sequence). The CDR3 extends over 13 amino acids. For the CDR3, the DNA is TGTGCCAGCAGGGACGCGGGGGAAACTGAAGCTTTCTTT. Its translation: CASRDAGETEAFF.

CDR3 loop: CASSPRTVINYGYTF. The CDR3 DNA is TGCGCCAGCAGCCCCCGGACAGTAATTAACTATGGCTACACCTTC. The chain employs TRBV4-1 and TRBJ1-2, with a tentative D call TRBD1 (6 bases). The CDR3 length is 15 residues. CDR1 is MGHRA, CDR2 YSYEKL, per germline. V gave up 4 bases and J gave up 1 base, with 13 bases separating them.

The chain recombines TRBV10-1 with TRBJ1-3; 7 nucleotides match TRBD1. Unmatched junction bases numbered 5, after V lost 3 bases and J lost 3 bases. The CDR3 spans 15 residues. CDR1 and CDR2 from the germline V gene are WNHNN and SYGVQD (reference sequence). CDR3 sequence (DNA): TGCGCCAGCAGTGAAGGGACAGTGGATGGAAACACCATATATTTT. It specifies CASSEGTVDGNTIYF.

The chain uses TRBV11-2 and TRBJ1-1; weak D call: TRBD1 (5 bases). The germline V gene has CDR1 SGHAT and CDR2 FQNNGV. V was cut by 5 bases and J by 6 bases, with 22 bases left in between. This CDR3 is 16 amino acids long. DNA for the CDR3: TGTGCCAGCAGCGCCGGCCCAGGGAGACAAGGCCCTGAAGCTTTCTTT. Translated: CASSAGPGRQGPEAFF.

This sequence joins TRBV12-5 and TRBJ2-1; TRBD1 matches at 8 bases. Germline V gene data show CDR1 as LGHNT and CDR2 as FRNRAP. CDR3 size: 16 residues. J was trimmed by 3 bases and V by 1 base; bases with no gene match: 5. In DNA form, the CDR3 reads TGTGCTAGTGGTTTGGCCCCCGGGACAGGCTACAATGAGCAGTTCTTC. As protein: CASGLAPGTGYNEQFF.

CDR3 amino acids: CASSPGMTSGVYEQYF. The CDR3 DNA is TGTGCCAGCAGCCCTGGAATGACTAGCGGGGTTTACGAGCAGTACTTC. This chain links TRBV5-4 with TRBJ2-5, with 11 nucleotides matching TRBD2. The tail of the sequence fits TRBJ2-7 better, so the J call may be wrong. The germline V gene encodes CDR1 SGHNT and CDR2 YYREEE (reference sequence). This CDR3 contains 16 residues.

The CDR3 DNA reads TGTGCCAGCAGAGGTACCGGGACAGGGGGCACCGGGGAGCTGTTTTTT. The encoded protein is CASRGTGTGGTGELFF. The chain combines TRBV28 with TRBJ2-2; 11 bases fit TRBD1. V lost 6 bases to trimming and J lost 4 bases; unmatched junction nucleotides: 7. CDR3 length: 16 amino acids. CDR1 and CDR2 (germline): MDHEN, SYDVKM.

The chain combines TRBV7-3 with TRBJ2-1; TRBD1 is a possible D gene (6 bases). The germline gives CDR1 SGHTA, CDR2 FQGTGA. The CDR3 loop spans 14 amino acids. V shed 1 base and J shed 5 bases, with 9 bases lying between them. CDR3 sequence: CASSLRDTDNEQFF. The CDR3 nucleotides are TGTGCCAGCAGCTTAAGGGACACCGACAATGAGCAGTTCTTC.

The chain is built from TRBV7-6 and TRBJ2-7, with D perhaps being TRBD1 or TRBD2 (5 bases each). V was shortened by 5 bases and J by 5 bases, with 13 bases between the two germline ends. Per the germline V gene, CDR1 is SGHVS and CDR2 is FNYEAQ. The CDR3 has 13 amino acids. The CDR3 DNA follows: TGTGCCAGCAGCCCGGGGACCGCGCACGAGCAGTACTTC. This encodes CASSPGTAHEQYF.

The chain carries TRBV29-1 and TRBJ2-7; 9 bases line up with TRBD1. This CDR3 has 13 amino acids. The germline gives CDR1 SQVTM, CDR2 ANQGSEA. V gave up 7 bases and J gave up 3 bases; unmatched junction bases: 7. The CDR3 nucleotides read TGCAGCGCCGCCCGGGACAGGGTCTACGAGCAGTACTTC. Protein: CSAARDRVYEQYF.